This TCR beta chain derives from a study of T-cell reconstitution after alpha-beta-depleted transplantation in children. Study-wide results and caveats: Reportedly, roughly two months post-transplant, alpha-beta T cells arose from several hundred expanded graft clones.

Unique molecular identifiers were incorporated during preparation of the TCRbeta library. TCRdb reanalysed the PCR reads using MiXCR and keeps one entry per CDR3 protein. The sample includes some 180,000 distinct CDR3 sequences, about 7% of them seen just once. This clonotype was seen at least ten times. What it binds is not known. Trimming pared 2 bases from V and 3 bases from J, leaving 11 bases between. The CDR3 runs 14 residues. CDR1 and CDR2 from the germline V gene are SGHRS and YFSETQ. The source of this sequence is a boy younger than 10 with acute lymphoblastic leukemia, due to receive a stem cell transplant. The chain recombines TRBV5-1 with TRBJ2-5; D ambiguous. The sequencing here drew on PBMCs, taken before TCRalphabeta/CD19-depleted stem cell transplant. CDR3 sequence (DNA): TGCGCCAGCAGCTTTGGCGGAAACGAAGAGACCCAGTACTTC. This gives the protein CASSFGGNEETQYF.